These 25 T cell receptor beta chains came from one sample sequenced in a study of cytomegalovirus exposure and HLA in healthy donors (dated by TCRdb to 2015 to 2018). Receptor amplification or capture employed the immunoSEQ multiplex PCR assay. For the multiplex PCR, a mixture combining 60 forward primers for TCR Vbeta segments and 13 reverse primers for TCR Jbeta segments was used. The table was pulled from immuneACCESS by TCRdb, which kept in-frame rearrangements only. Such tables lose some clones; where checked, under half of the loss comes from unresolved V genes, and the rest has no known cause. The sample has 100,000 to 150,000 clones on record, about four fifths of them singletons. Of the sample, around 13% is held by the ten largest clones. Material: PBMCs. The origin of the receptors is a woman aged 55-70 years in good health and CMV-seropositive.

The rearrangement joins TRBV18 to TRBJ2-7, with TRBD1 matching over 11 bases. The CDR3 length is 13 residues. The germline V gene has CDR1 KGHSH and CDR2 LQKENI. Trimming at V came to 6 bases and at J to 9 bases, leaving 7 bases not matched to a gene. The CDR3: CASSPGQGEVQYF. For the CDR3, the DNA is TGTGCCAGCTCCCCGGGACAGGGGGAAGTGCAGTACTTC.

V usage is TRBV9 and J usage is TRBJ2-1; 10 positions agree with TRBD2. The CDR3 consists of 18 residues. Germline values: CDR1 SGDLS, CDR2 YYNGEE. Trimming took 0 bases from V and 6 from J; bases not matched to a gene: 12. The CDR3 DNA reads TGTGCCAGCAGCGTAGGTCTAGCGGGGGTGGGAGATGGCAATGAGCAGTTCTTC. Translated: CASSVGLAGVGDGNEQFF.

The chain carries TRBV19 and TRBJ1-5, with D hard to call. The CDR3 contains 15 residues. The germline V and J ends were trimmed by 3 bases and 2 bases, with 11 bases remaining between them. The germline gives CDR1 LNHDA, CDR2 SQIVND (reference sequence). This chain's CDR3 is CASSIQIAGNQPQHF. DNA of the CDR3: TGTGCCAGTAGTATCCAGATTGCGGGCAATCAGCCCCAGCATTTT.

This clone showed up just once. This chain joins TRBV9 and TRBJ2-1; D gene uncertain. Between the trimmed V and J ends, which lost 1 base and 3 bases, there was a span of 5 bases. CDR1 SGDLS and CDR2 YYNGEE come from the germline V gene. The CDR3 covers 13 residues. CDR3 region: CASSVRVYNEQFF. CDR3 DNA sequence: TGTGCCAGCAGCGTACGGGTCTACAATGAGCAGTTCTTC. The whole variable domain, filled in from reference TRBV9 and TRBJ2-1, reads DSGVTQTPKHLITATGQRVTLRCSPRSGDLSVYWYQQSLDQGLQFLIQYYNGEERAKGNILERFSAQQFPDLHSELNLSSLELGDSALYFCASSVRVYNEQFFGPGTRLTVL.

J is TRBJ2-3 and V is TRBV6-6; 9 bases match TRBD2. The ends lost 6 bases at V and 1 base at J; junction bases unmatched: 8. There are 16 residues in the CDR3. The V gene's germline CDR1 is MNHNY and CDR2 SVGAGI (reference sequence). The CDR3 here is CASRKLSSGGTDTQYF. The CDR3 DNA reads TGTGCCAGCAGGAAACTTTCTAGCGGGGGCACAGATACGCAGTATTTT.

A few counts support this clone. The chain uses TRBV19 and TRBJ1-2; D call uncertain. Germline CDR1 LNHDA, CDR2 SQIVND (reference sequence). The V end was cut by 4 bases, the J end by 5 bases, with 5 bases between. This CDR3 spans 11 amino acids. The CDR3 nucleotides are TGTGCCAGTAGTACGGGGTATGGCTACACCTTC. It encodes CASSTGYGYTF.

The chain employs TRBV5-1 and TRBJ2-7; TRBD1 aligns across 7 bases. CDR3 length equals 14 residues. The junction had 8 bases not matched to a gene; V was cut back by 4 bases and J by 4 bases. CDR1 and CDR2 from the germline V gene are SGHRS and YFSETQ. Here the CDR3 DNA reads TGCGCCAGCAGCCAACCCGGGACAGCATACGAGCAGTACTTC. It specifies CASSQPGTAYEQYF.

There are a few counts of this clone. In nucleotides, the CDR3 is TGTGCCAGCAGTACACGGACAGGGCGGGGGAACATTCAGTACTTC. It encodes CASSTRTGRGNIQYF. This chain uses TRBV6-5 with TRBJ2-4, with TRBD1 as a possible D gene (8 bases). V lost 5 bases and J lost 7, with 18 bases in between. Germline assignment: CDR1 MNHEY and CDR2 SVGAGI. The CDR3 totals 15 residues.

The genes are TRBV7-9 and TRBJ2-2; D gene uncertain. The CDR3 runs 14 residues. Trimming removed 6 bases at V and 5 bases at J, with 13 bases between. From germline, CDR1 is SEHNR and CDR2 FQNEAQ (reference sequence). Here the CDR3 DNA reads TGTGCCAGCAGAGTACGAGGTGCGACCGGGGAGCTGTTTTTT. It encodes CASRVRGATGELFF.

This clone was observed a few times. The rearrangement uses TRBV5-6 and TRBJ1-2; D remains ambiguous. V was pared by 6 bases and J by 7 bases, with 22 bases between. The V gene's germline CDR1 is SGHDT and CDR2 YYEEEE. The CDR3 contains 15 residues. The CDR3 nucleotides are TGTGCCAGCACCCAAAACGTCGGGTTCCCCTCTGGCTACACCTTC. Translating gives CASTQNVGFPSGYTF. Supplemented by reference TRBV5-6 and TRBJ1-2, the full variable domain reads DAGVTQSPTHLIKTRGQQVTLRCSPKSGHDTVSWYQQALGQGPQFIFQYYEEEERQRGNFPDRFSGHQFPNYSSELNVNALLLGDSALYLCASTQNVGFPSGYTFGSGTRLTVV.

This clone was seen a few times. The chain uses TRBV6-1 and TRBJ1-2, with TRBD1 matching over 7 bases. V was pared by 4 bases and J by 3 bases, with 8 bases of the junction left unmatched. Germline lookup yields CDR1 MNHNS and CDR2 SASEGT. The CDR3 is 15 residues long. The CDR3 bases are TGTGCCAGCAGTGGCCGACAGGGCCTCTACTATGGCTACACCTTC. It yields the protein CASSGRQGLYYGYTF.

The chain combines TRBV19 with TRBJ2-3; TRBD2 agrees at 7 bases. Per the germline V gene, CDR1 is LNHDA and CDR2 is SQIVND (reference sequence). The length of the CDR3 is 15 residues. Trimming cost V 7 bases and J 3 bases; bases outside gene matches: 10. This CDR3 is CASTIGGRWTDTQYF. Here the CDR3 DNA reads TGTGCCAGTACCATCGGGGGGAGGTGGACAGATACGCAGTATTTT.

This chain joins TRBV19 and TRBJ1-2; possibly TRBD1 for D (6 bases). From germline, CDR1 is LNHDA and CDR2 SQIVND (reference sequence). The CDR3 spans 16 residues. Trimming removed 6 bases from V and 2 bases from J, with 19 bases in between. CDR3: CASSNPQGRGNYGYTF. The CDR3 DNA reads TGTGCCAGTAGCAACCCACAGGGACGGGGAAACTATGGCTACACCTTC.

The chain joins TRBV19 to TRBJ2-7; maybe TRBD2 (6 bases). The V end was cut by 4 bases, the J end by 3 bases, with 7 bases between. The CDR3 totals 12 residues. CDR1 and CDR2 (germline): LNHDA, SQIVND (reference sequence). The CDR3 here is CASSSGIYEQYF. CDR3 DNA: TGTGCCAGTAGTAGCGGGATCTACGAGCAGTACTTC.

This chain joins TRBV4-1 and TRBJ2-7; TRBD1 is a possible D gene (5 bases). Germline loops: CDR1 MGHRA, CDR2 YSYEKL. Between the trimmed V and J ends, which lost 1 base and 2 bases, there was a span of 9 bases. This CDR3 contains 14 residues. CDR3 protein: CASSQAGMTYEQYF. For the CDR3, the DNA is TGCGCCAGCAGCCAAGCAGGGATGACCTACGAGCAGTACTTC.

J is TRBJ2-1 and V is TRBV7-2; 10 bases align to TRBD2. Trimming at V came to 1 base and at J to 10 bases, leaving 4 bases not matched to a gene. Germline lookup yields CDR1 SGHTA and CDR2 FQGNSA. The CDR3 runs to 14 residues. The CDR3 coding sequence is TGTGCCAGCAGCTTAGTAGCGGGAGGCGAAGAGCAGTTCTTC. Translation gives CASSLVAGGEEQFF.

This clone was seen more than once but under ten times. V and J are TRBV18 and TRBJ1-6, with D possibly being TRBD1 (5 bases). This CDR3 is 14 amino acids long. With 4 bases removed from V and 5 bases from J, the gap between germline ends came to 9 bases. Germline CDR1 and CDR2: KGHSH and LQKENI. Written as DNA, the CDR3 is TGTGCCAGCTCACGGGTACAGGATAATTCACCCCTCCACTTT. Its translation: CASSRVQDNSPLHF. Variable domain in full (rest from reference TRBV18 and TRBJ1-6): NAGVMQNPRHLVRRRGQEARLRCSPMKGHSHVYWYRQLPEEGLKFMVYLQKENIIDESGMPKERFSAEFPKEGPSILRIQQVVRGDSAAYFCASSRVQDNSPLHFGNGTRLTVT.

This CDR3 is CASSHRDSPTDTQYF. The CDR3 DNA reads as TGCGCCAGCAGCCATCGGGACAGCCCCACAGATACGCAGTATTTT. The gene calls are TRBV4-1 and TRBJ2-3, with 7 bases fitting TRBD1. Germline V gene sequence: CDR1 MGHRA, CDR2 YSYEKL. With 3 bases clipped from V and 2 bases from J, the junction kept 5 bases outside the gene matches. The CDR3 covers 15 residues.

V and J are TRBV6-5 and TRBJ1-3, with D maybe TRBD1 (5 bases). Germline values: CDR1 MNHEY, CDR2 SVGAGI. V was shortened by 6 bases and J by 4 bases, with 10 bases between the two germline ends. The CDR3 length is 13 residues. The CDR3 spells CASRKTAGNTIYF. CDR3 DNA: TGTGCCAGCAGGAAGACAGCCGGAAACACCATATATTTT.

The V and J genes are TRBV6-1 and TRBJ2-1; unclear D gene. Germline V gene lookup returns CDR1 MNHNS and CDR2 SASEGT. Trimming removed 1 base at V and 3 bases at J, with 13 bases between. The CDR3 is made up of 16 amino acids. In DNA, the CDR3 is TGTGCCAGCAGTGAAGAAACAATGATTCGCTACAATGAGCAGTTCTTC. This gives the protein CASSEETMIRYNEQFF.

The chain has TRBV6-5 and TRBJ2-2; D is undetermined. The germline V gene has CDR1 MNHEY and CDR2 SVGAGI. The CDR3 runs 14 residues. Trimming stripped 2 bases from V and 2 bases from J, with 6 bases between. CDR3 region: CASSYVVNTGELFF. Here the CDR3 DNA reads TGTGCCAGCAGTTACGTAGTCAACACCGGGGAGCTGTTTTTT.

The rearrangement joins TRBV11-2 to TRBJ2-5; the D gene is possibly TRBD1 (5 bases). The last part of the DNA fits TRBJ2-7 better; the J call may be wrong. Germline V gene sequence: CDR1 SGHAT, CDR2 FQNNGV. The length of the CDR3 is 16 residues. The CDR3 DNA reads TGTGCCAGCAGCCCCATTCGTCGCAGGGCCTCCTACGAGCAGTACTTC. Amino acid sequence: CASSPIRRRASYEQYF.

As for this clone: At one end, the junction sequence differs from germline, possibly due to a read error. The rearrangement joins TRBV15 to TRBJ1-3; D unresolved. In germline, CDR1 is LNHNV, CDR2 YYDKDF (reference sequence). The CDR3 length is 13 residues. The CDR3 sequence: CATSRPVGDTIYF. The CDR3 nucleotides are TGTGCCACCAGTAGGCCGGTTGGAGACACCATATATTTT.

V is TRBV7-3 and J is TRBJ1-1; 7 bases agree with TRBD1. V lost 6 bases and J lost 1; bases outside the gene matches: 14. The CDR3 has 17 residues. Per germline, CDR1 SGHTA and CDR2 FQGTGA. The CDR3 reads CASSRQGGLGRNTEAFF. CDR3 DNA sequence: TGTGCCAGCAGTAGACAGGGTGGCCTGGGGCGGAACACTGAAGCTTTCTTT.

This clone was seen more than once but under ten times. The CDR3 bases are TGTGCCAGCAGTTACGGGACAGGGAATAGAGGCACTGAAGCTTTCTTT. Protein sequence: CASSYGTGNRGTEAFF. This sequence joins TRBV6-5 and TRBJ1-1, with 9 bases lining up with TRBD1. The junction had 8 bases not matched to a gene; V was cut back by 2 bases and J by 4 bases. Germline V CDR1 and CDR2: MNHEY, SVGAGI. CDR3 length: 16 residues.